The 30 T cell receptor beta chains given below trace back to one sample, sequenced in a study of shared clonotypes between healthy human individuals. Repertoires were generated with immunoSEQ multiplex PCR, while TCRdb's copy carries only in-frame clones and drops some. The profile shows around 2,000,000 clones, approximately 94% of them singletons. Naive-designated CD8 cells lacked CD45RO, were positively enriched for CCR7, and omitted terminally differentiated effector memory CD45RA+ cells. Specimen: naive CD8+ T cells sorted from blood. These TCRs come from a man between 18 and 29 years old in good health.

The rearrangement joins TRBV4-1 to TRBJ2-2; D is uncertain. The CDR3 length is 16 residues. V dropped 3 bases and J dropped 3 bases, with 14 bases sitting between them. The V gene's germline CDR1 is MGHRA and CDR2 YSYEKL. The CDR3 DNA reads as TGCGCCAGCAGCCACTGGCCCTCAGGCGACACCGGGGAGCTGTTTTTT. This translates into CASSHWPSGDTGELFF.

The chain recombines TRBV30 with TRBJ1-4, with unresolved D. CDR1 and CDR2 (germline): GTSNPN, SVGIG (reference sequence). The CDR3 has 13 residues. Trimming pared 0 bases from V and 2 bases from J, leaving 4 bases between. The CDR3 nucleotides are TGTGCCTGGAGTGTGTTGACTAATGAAAAACTGTTTTTT. Protein product: CAWSVLTNEKLFF.

The V gene is TRBV27, the J gene TRBJ2-3, with 7 bases matching TRBD1. Germline V gene lookup returns CDR1 MNHEY and CDR2 SMNVEV (reference sequence). The CDR3 has 13 residues. V dropped 6 bases and J dropped 3; count of bases not matched to a gene: 3. This CDR3 reads CASRGGATDTQYF. Here the CDR3 DNA reads TGTGCCAGCAGAGGGGGCGCAACAGATACGCAGTATTTT.

The gene calls are TRBV28 and TRBJ2-5, with 9 bases that match TRBD1. The germline V gene has CDR1 MDHEN and CDR2 SYDVKM. There are 14 residues in the CDR3. J gave up 4 bases and V 8 bases, and 8 bases lay outside the gene matches. CDR3 nucleotides: TGTGCCAGCGGAGCGACAGGGGGAAGAGAGACCCAGTACTTC. Translated, it gives CASGATGGRETQYF.

This clone has just one count. This chain uses TRBV28 with TRBJ1-2; the match to TRBD1 covers 8 bases. The CDR3 sequence is 15 residues long. The germline V gene encodes CDR1 MDHEN and CDR2 SYDVKM. V lost 4 bases to trimming and J lost 0 bases; unmatched junction nucleotides: 4. CDR3 DNA sequence: TGTGCCAGCAGTTCCCAGGGGGCCACTAACTATGGCTACACCTTC. It is translated as CASSSQGATNYGYTF.

The chain has TRBV29-1 and TRBJ2-1; D possibly matches TRBD1 or TRBD2 (6 bases each). Germline V gene lookup returns CDR1 SQVTM and CDR2 ANQGSEA. Between the trimmed V and J ends, which lost 3 bases and 9 bases, there was a span of 12 bases. The CDR3 runs to 12 residues. Here the CDR3 DNA reads TGCAGCGTTGACCGCAGGGGACTTGAGCAGTTCTTC. Translated: CSVDRRGLEQFF.

About this clone itself: The sample contains more than one DNA sequence encoding this CDR3. The chain is built from TRBV27 and TRBJ1-5; possible D gene TRBD1, 6 bases. V shed 3 bases and J shed 7 bases, with 7 bases lying between them. CDR1 is MNHEY, CDR2 SMNVEV, per germline (reference sequence). The CDR3 is 12 amino acids. In nucleotides, the CDR3 is TGTGCCAGCAGTTTCCAGGGGCAGCCCCAGCATTTT. Translated, it gives CASSFQGQPQHF.

The chain combines TRBV2 with TRBJ2-1, with 8 bases lining up with TRBD2. CDR3 size: 15 residues. J was trimmed by 4 bases and V by 7 bases; bases with no gene match: 9. Germline loops: CDR1 SNHLY, CDR2 FYNNEI. The CDR3 spells CASIGGGPKYNEQFF. The CDR3, as DNA: TGTGCCAGCATTGGCGGGGGGCCTAAATACAATGAGCAGTTCTTC.

This clone was detected only once. The chain carries TRBV19 and TRBJ2-1, with 11 nucleotides matching TRBD2. V trimming: 5 bases; J trimming: 9 bases; junction bases outside the gene matches: 3. This CDR3 has 13 amino acids. The V gene's germline CDR1 is LNHDA and CDR2 SQIVND (reference sequence). The CDR3 spells CASSLLAGGEQFF. Written as DNA, the CDR3 is TGTGCCAGTAGTCTTCTAGCGGGAGGTGAGCAGTTCTTC.

The rearrangement joins TRBV10-1 to TRBJ1-5; D possibly corresponds to TRBD1 (5 bases). Germline V gene lookup returns CDR1 WNHNN and CDR2 SYGVQD (reference sequence). The CDR3 totals 14 residues. Trimming removed 2 bases at V and 6 bases at J, with 11 bases between. The DNA of the CDR3 is TGCGCCAGCAGTGAGGGGGCAGCGGGTCAGCCCCAGCATTTT. Translated: CASSEGAAGQPQHF.

Concerning this clone itself: Other DNA sequences from this sample encode an identical CDR3 as well. The gene calls are TRBV4-1 and TRBJ1-6; D is unclear. V was shortened by 0 bases and J by 0 bases, with 9 bases between the two germline ends. The germline CDR1 and CDR2 sequences are MGHRA and YSYEKL. The CDR3 covers 17 residues. CDR3 region: CASSQDPPSSYNSPLHF. The CDR3 DNA is TGCGCCAGCAGCCAAGATCCCCCCAGCTCCTATAATTCACCCCTCCACTTT.

The chain uses TRBV4-1 and TRBJ2-7; perhaps TRBD2 as D (6 bases). Trimming removed 4 bases from V and 5 bases from J, with 15 bases in between. Germline V CDR1 and CDR2: MGHRA, YSYEKL. CDR3 length equals 14 residues. CDR3 protein: CASSPPGTFNEQYF. DNA for the CDR3: TGCGCCAGCAGCCCCCCCGGGACTTTCAACGAGCAGTACTTC.

As regards this clone: This sample also contains other DNA sequences that code for the same CDR3. This sequence joins TRBV6-1 and TRBJ2-7; unclear D gene. Germline loops: CDR1 MNHNS, CDR2 SASEGT. V lost 0 bases, J lost 4 bases, and 7 bases lay in between. The CDR3 consists of 13 residues. For the CDR3, the DNA is TGTGCCAGCAGTGAAGCGCCCCCATACGAGCAGTACTTC. It encodes CASSEAPPYEQYF.

Note on this clone: The sample carries other DNA sequences with the same CDR3. V gene TRBV19 combines with J gene TRBJ2-7, with 7 bases identical to TRBD1. The CDR3 runs 14 residues. From germline, CDR1 is LNHDA and CDR2 SQIVND (reference sequence). V shed 5 bases, J shed 2 bases, and the junction held 6 bases outside the gene matches. This CDR3 reads CASSPRTGPYEQYF. The CDR3 region has the DNA TGTGCCAGTAGTCCACGGACAGGACCCTACGAGCAGTACTTC.

The chain employs TRBV13 and TRBJ2-3, with 11 bases identical to TRBD2. The CDR3 extends over 17 amino acids. With V trimmed by 4 bases and J by 3 bases, 9 bases remained unmatched. CDR1 is PRHDT and CDR2 is FYEKMQ in the germline V gene (reference sequence). The CDR3 is CASSSSTSGSWTDTQYF. The CDR3, as DNA: TGTGCCAGCAGCTCCTCCACTAGCGGGAGCTGGACAGATACGCAGTATTTT.

V usage is TRBV7-8 and J usage is TRBJ2-1; TRBD1 matches at 9 bases. This CDR3 comprises 14 residues. J lost 7 bases, V lost 5 bases, and 6 bases had no gene match. Looked up from germline, CDR1 is SGHVS and CDR2 is FQNEAQ. CDR3 bases: TGTGCCAGCAGCCCAGGGACAGGGTTGAATGAGCAGTTCTTC. Encoded protein: CASSPGTGLNEQFF.

With regard to this clone: At the DNA level, this CDR3 is encoded by other sequences in the same sample as well. The J gene is TRBJ1-5, the V gene TRBV27, with a possible D match to TRBD1 (6 bases). Trimming pared 2 bases from V and 0 bases from J, leaving 11 bases between. Germline CDR1 MNHEY, CDR2 SMNVEV (reference sequence). The CDR3 totals 16 residues. Here the CDR3 DNA reads TGTGCCAGCAGTTTAGTAGGGGGTTATAGCAATCAGCCCCAGCATTTT. This encodes CASSLVGGYSNQPQHF.

V gene TRBV27 combines with J gene TRBJ1-5; 11 bases align to TRBD1. CDR1 is MNHEY and CDR2 is SMNVEV in the germline V gene (reference sequence). The ends lost 6 bases at V and 3 bases at J; junction bases unmatched: 7. The CDR3 length is 16 residues. CDR3 loop: CASSPRDRGNNQPQHF. The DNA for the CDR3 is TGTGCCAGCAGCCCCAGGGACAGGGGGAACAATCAGCCCCAGCATTTT.

The rearrangement links TRBV4-1 to TRBJ2-7, with 10 bases that match TRBD1. This CDR3 spans 16 amino acids. V trimming: 4 bases; J trimming: 1 base; junction bases outside the gene matches: 7. CDR1 is MGHRA, CDR2 YSYEKL, per germline. CDR3 in DNA: TGCGCCAGCAGCCTACGGGACAGGGGCGTTTCCTACGAGCAGTACTTC. Its protein is CASSLRDRGVSYEQYF.

With respect to this clone: This sample includes further DNA sequences coding for the same CDR3. Written as DNA, the CDR3 is TGCGCCAGCAGCCAAGCCCCAAGGGGAGATGAGCAGTTCTTC. It codes for CASSQAPRGDEQFF. The rearrangement uses TRBV4-1 and TRBJ2-1; the D gene could be TRBD1 or TRBD2 (5 bases each). The CDR3 is made up of 14 amino acids. From germline, CDR1 is MGHRA and CDR2 YSYEKL. V lost 1 base and J 8 bases, leaving 12 bases between the germline ends.

The rearrangement links TRBV4-3 to TRBJ2-1; D is perhaps TRBD1 (5 bases). Germline lookup yields CDR1 LGHNA and CDR2 YSLEER. The V end lost 0 bases, the J end lost 8 bases, and 11 bases lay between the germline ends. The CDR3 is 14 amino acids. The CDR3 loop reads CASSQDVGAYEQFF. The DNA for the CDR3 is TGCGCCAGCAGCCAAGATGTAGGGGCCTATGAGCAGTTCTTC.

Regarding this clone: The sample contains more than one DNA sequence encoding this CDR3. For the CDR3, the DNA is TGTGCCAGCAGTATTACAGGGAGCTCCTACGAGCAGTACTTC. Encoded protein: CASSITGSSYEQYF. The chain joins TRBV28 to TRBJ2-7; TRBD1 might be the D (6 bases). Germline values: CDR1 MDHEN, CDR2 SYDVKM. V was trimmed by 5 bases and J by 0 bases, leaving 11 bases between them. This CDR3 spans 14 amino acids. Drawing the rest from reference TRBV28 and TRBJ2-7, the complete variable domain is DVKVTQSSRYLVKRTGEKVFLECVQDMDHENMFWYRQDPGLGLRLIYFSYDVKMKEKGDIPEGYSVSREKKERFSLILESASTNQTSMYLCASSITGSSYEQYFGPGTRLTVT.

The rearrangement joins TRBV10-2 to TRBJ1-2; TRBD1 aligns across 8 bases. Trimming took 6 bases from V and 6 from J; bases not matched to a gene: 18. The length of the CDR3 is 17 residues. CDR1 and CDR2 from the germline V gene are WSHSY and SAAADI. The CDR3 region has the DNA TGCGCCAGCAGGGACGATTTTGACAGGGGAAATCCTCATGGCTACACCTTC. Translated, it gives CASRDDFDRGNPHGYTF.

As regards this clone: The same CDR3 arises from other DNA sequences in this sample as well. The chain has TRBV13 and TRBJ2-7; D unresolved. V dropped 1 base and J dropped 0 bases, with 4 bases sitting between them. The V gene's germline CDR1 is PRHDT and CDR2 FYEKMQ (reference sequence). CDR3 length equals 13 residues. Here the CDR3 DNA reads TGTGCCAGCAGCTTAGATCGCTCCTACGAGCAGTACTTC. Its translation is CASSLDRSYEQYF.

This chain links TRBV29-1 with TRBJ2-7; a possible D gene is TRBD2 (7 bases). CDR1 is SQVTM, CDR2 ANQGSEA, per germline. The CDR3 spans 12 residues. The CDR3: CSAAGALDEQYF. The CDR3, as DNA: TGCTCTGCGGCGGGGGCGCTGGACGAGCAGTACTTC.

For this clone: The same CDR3 arises from other DNA sequences in this sample as well. The chain joins TRBV5-6 to TRBJ2-7; no clear D gene. CDR3 size: 12 residues. CDR1 and CDR2 from the germline V gene are SGHDT and YYEEEE. V dropped 4 bases and J dropped 0 bases, with 5 bases sitting between them. The CDR3 loop reads CASSQSSYEQYF. The CDR3 bases are TGTGCCAGCAGCCAAAGCTCCTACGAGCAGTACTTC. Drawing the rest from reference TRBV5-6 and TRBJ2-7, the complete variable domain is DAGVTQSPTHLIKTRGQQVTLRCSPKSGHDTVSWYQQALGQGPQFIFQYYEEEERQRGNFPDRFSGHQFPNYSSELNVNALLLGDSALYLCASSQSSYEQYFGPGTRLTVT.

This sequence joins TRBV9 and TRBJ1-4; 9 nucleotides match TRBD1. CDR1 SGDLS and CDR2 YYNGEE come from the germline V gene. The CDR3 is made up of 15 amino acids. Trimming at V came to 1 base and at J to 5 bases, leaving 3 bases not matched to a gene. The CDR3 DNA sequence: TGTGCCAGCAGCGTAACCGGGACAGGGAATGAAAAACTGTTTTTT. It codes for CASSVTGTGNEKLFF.

The chain recombines TRBV13 with TRBJ2-5, with D hard to call. Germline assignment: CDR1 PRHDT and CDR2 FYEKMQ (reference sequence). With 5 bases removed from V and 0 bases from J, the gap between germline ends came to 10 bases. This CDR3 comprises 14 residues. CDR3 loop: CASSVATNQETQYF. The CDR3 nucleotides read TGTGCCAGCAGCGTGGCCACCAACCAAGAGACCCAGTACTTC.

Concerning this clone itself: This sample also contains other DNA sequences that code for the same CDR3. The chain is built from TRBV5-4 and TRBJ2-7; TRBD1 agrees at 10 bases. Germline loops: CDR1 SGHNT, CDR2 YYREEE (reference sequence). The CDR3 has 15 amino acids. After removal of 0 bases from V and 2 bases from J, the junction contained 2 bases not matched to a gene. The CDR3 coding sequence is TGTGCCAGCAGCTTGGGACAGGGGGCGACCTACGAGCAGTACTTC. Its protein product is CASSLGQGATYEQYF.

The chain links TRBV7-8 to TRBJ1-1; a possible D gene is TRBD1 (5 bases). The CDR3 is 14 amino acids. V gave up 5 bases and J gave up 1 base, with 11 bases separating them. CDR1 and CDR2 (germline): SGHVS, FQNEAQ. The CDR3 DNA follows: TGTGCCAGCAGCCCCCACGGGACGAACACTGAAGCTTTCTTT. Translation gives CASSPHGTNTEAFF.